This entry describes one T cell receptor beta chain. Its antigen is still unknown. The source of the sample is a study of cytomegalovirus exposure and HLA in healthy donors. 13 Jbeta primers and 60 Vbeta primers were used for the PCR. Here immunoSEQ multiplex PCR was the method, and the copy in TCRdb shows in-frame clones only, minus some. The table records 90,000 to 120,000 clones, roughly 72% of them present only once. J gave up 7 bases and V 4 bases, and 10 bases lay outside the gene matches. This CDR3 is built from 16 residues. The germline gives CDR1 SGHRS, CDR2 YFSETQ. Healthy bone marrow donors made up the cohort. Study-wide points: Researchers catalogued approximately 170 TCR beta chains as cytomegalovirus-associated. A later analysis linked a missense DCLRE1C variant to TCR beta V- and J-gene trimming.

The receptor comes from a man aged 25 to 40 in good health and CMV-seronegative. Input material: PBMCs. The chain recombines TRBV5-1 with TRBJ2-4, with 11 bases lining up with TRBD1. CDR3 coding DNA: TGCGCCAGCAGCCCAGGCCGGGGACAGGGGGGGAACATTCAGTACTTC. It is translated as CASSPGRGQGGNIQYF.